This T cell receptor (beta chain) was found in a study of preoperative IRX-2 immunotherapy in early breast cancer. As to treatment: preoperative locoregional IRX-2 cytokine immunotherapy. V was pared by 0 bases and J by 1 base, with 9 bases between. CDR1 is SGHNT and CDR2 is YENEEA in the germline V gene. The CDR3 loop spans 15 amino acids. The table came from immunoSEQ multiplex PCR; TCRdb's copy has only in-frame clones and leaves some out. This table holds roughly 34,000 clones, approximately 89% found once. This receptor was identified in a human donor with breast cancer. The material was tumor tissue, obtained after IRX-2 immunotherapy. The rearrangement joins TRBV11-3 to TRBJ1-2, with a tentative D call TRBD1 (5 bases). The CDR3 coding sequence is TGTGCCAGCAGCTTAGAGGGGGGAAGTAACTATGGCTACACCTTC. It yields the protein CASSLEGGSNYGYTF.